This TCR beta chain derives from a study of Tregs in tolerant kidney transplant recipients. V lost 1 base and J lost 2, with 17 bases in between. CDR1 and CDR2 from the germline V gene are LNHNV and YYDKDF (reference sequence). The CDR3 covers 18 residues. Clones were sequenced by immunoSEQ multiplex PCR, and TCRdb holds only the in-frame ones, with some missing. This sample has some 240,000 clones, with more than 65% found just once. The chain uses TRBV15 and TRBJ2-2, with D maybe TRBD2 (5 bases). Sequenced: CD4+ T cells from blood. The TCR originated in a human donor in good health. The CDR3: CATSRVAFGGYNTGELFF. The CDR3 DNA reads as TGTGCCACCAGCAGAGTCGCTTTCGGAGGATATAACACCGGGGAGCTGTTTTTT.